The T cell receptor (beta chain) under discussion was sequenced for a study of PD-L1 blockade in urothelial cancer. The germline gives CDR1 SGDLS, CDR2 YYNGEE. V was pared by 6 bases and J by 2 bases, with 11 bases between. There are 13 residues in the CDR3. Generated by immunoSEQ multiplex PCR, the TCRdb table keeps only in-frame clones and is missing some. The sample records 90,000 to 130,000 clones, approximately 90% being singletons. Described time point: peripheral blood 6 weeks after treatment start. The specimen comprised PBMCs, sampled around atezolizumab (anti-PD-L1) treatment. The TCR comes from a man aged 60 to 75 with urothelial cancer. The V gene is TRBV9, the J gene TRBJ1-1; D not resolved. This CDR3 is CASNRSPNTEAFF. The CDR3 bases are TGTGCCAGCAACCGTAGCCCCAACACTGAAGCTTTCTTT.